Listed below are T cell receptor beta chains from one sample, sequenced in a study of blood T cells in healthy people across ages. Each CDR3 protein gets one entry after TCRdb re-called the 5' RACE reads with MiXCR. The table shows hundreds of thousands of distinct CDR3 sequences, with roughly 40% occurring only once. Sequencing was carried out using blood. All receptors come from a man younger than 35 in good health. The conserved cysteine and the conserved F or W are not part of the CDR3 here. D genes are given only for firm matches.

D gene,V gene,CDR3 protein
-,TRBV7-8,ASSLVGISNTGELF
TRBD1,TRBV5-1,ASSFDRGLSEQY
TRBD1,TRBV19,ASSGRGGETYEQY
-,TRBV29-1,SVEGPLMGGYT
-,TRBV27,ASSLRVDSNQPQH
-,TRBV7-2,ASSLLPGRTTYEQY
TRBD1,TRBV24-1,ATSRQGATGETQY
-,TRBV21-1,AGSSGPPYEQY
-,TRBV12-3/TRBV12-4,ASSLIVNTGELF
-,TRBV29-1,SVGVWNEQF
-,TRBV5-1,ASNPDMHTDTQY
-,TRBV13,ANSPGRRNEKLF
-,TRBV3-1,ASSQDGGRPQH
-,TRBV7-2,ASSLTTGPIPPYGGYT
TRBD1,TRBV12-3/TRBV12-4,ASTQAGGADEKLF
-,TRBV20-1,SARDLRGEAF
-,TRBV4-2,ASSQEYSVSNEQY
-,TRBV29-1,SVPSEPPTHEQY
TRBD2,TRBV5-6,ASSSRLAGAYEQY
-,TRBV6-6,ASTQGQGLNSPLH
-,TRBV7-2,ASSLDSGRNTEAF
-,TRBV7-6,ASSGISYGQY
TRBD2,TRBV12-3/TRBV12-4,ASSLASGGAAYNEQF
TRBD2,TRBV25-1,ASSELGGSVYEQY
TRBD1,TRBV6-2/TRBV6-3,ASSYSGQVAEGEQY